Listed below are T cell receptor beta chains from one sample, sequenced in a study of T cells after yellow fever vaccination. Each CDR3 protein gets one entry after TCRdb re-called the 5' RACE reads with MiXCR. The sample shows approximately 450,000 distinct CDR3 sequences, roughly 20% of them seen only once. The sequencing here drew on PBMCs, taken before the yellow fever booster vaccination. These receptors were collected from a young man who received the YFV17D yellow fever vaccine. Each CDR3 is given without its conserved first and last residue. The order of the fields is J gene, V gene, CDR3 protein.

j_call: TRBJ1-2
v_call: TRBV24-1
cdr3_aa: ATSDSGRGKSTNYGYT

j_call: TRBJ1-6
v_call: TRBV7-2
cdr3_aa: ASSFGTGRPLH

j_call: TRBJ2-1
v_call: TRBV20-1
cdr3_aa: SAKSADEQF

j_call: TRBJ2-7
v_call: TRBV6-6
cdr3_aa: ASSYYGDREDEQY

j_call: TRBJ1-5
v_call: TRBV20-1
cdr3_aa: SAREGDSNQPQH

j_call: TRBJ2-5
v_call: TRBV2
cdr3_aa: ASSDSWTGQETQY

j_call: TRBJ2-3
v_call: TRBV11-2
cdr3_aa: ASSFGTPRGNTQY

j_call: TRBJ1-3
v_call: TRBV10-3
cdr3_aa: AISESRGSGNTIY

j_call: TRBJ2-5
v_call: TRBV18
cdr3_aa: ASSPGQGTGSQETQY

j_call: TRBJ1-4
v_call: TRBV27
cdr3_aa: ASSLGAGGPEKLF

j_call: TRBJ1-5
v_call: TRBV7-4
cdr3_aa: ASSLPTGFAQPQH

j_call: TRBJ2-3
v_call: TRBV7-3
cdr3_aa: ASSLQGGGTDTQY

j_call: TRBJ2-1
v_call: TRBV9
cdr3_aa: ASSVENEQF

j_call: TRBJ2-3
v_call: TRBV27
cdr3_aa: ASSFEPVSSTDTQY

j_call: TRBJ1-4
v_call: TRBV6-5
cdr3_aa: ASSYGGGRNEKLF

j_call: TRBJ1-1
v_call: TRBV7-9
cdr3_aa: ASSPGGLLRHEAF

j_call: TRBJ1-6
v_call: TRBV6-5
cdr3_aa: ASSPTFGRAYNSPLH

j_call: TRBJ2-5
v_call: TRBV27
cdr3_aa: ASSFLAGNQETQY

j_call: TRBJ2-1
v_call: TRBV9
cdr3_aa: ASSVARGGIDEQF

j_call: TRBJ2-7
v_call: TRBV18
cdr3_aa: ASSPPGTDFYEQY